The entry below describes one TCR beta chain. Its antigen remains unknown. Different DNA sequences within this sample yield the same CDR3. CD45RA+ naive and CD45RA-negative memory subsets were separated from CD4+ cells. Germline V gene lookup returns CDR1 SGHTA and CDR2 FQGTGA. V was cut by 2 bases and J by 2 bases, with 7 bases left in between. The CDR3 runs 15 residues. The assay was run at deep level. Assay used: immunoSEQ multiplex PCR; TCRdb lists only in-frame clones, some missing. The table shows around 1,100,000 clones, with approximately 80% occurring only once. The data belong to a study of shared clonotypes between healthy human individuals. Findings and caveats of the study: Clonotypes that were shared across four donors made up around 5% of naive CD4 clonotypes. Among donors, sharing of clonotypes was expected to be affected by sequencing depth.

The V gene is TRBV7-3, the J gene TRBJ2-6; perhaps TRBD2 as D (5 bases). Material for sequencing was memory CD4+ T cells from PBMCs. Subset: CD45RA-negative fraction. The clonotype comes from a man aged 18-30 years in good health. Some clones in this sample may be carry-over from other donors' samples. The CDR3 spells CASSLGGAGANVLTF. CDR3 bases: TGTGCCAGCAGCTTAGGAGGAGCTGGGGCCAACGTCCTGACTTTC.